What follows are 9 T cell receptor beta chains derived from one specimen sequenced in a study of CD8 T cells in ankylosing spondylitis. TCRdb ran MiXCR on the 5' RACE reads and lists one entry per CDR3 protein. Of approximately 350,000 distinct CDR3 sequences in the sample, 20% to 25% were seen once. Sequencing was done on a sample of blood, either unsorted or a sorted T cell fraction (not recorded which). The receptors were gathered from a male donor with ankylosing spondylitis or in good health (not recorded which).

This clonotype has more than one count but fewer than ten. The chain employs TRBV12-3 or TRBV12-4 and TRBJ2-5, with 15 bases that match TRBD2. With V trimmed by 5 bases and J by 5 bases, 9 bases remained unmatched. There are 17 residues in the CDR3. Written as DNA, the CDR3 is TGTGCCAGCAGTCCGTGGACTAGCGGGGGGGTCGGGGAGACCCAGTACTTC. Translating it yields CASSPWTSGGVGETQYF.

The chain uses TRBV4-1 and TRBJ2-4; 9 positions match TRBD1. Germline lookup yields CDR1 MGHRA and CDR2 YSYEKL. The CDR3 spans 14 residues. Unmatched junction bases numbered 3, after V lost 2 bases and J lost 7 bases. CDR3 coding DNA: TGCGCCAGCAGCCAACGGACAGGGGACAACATTCAGTACTTC. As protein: CASSQRTGDNIQYF.

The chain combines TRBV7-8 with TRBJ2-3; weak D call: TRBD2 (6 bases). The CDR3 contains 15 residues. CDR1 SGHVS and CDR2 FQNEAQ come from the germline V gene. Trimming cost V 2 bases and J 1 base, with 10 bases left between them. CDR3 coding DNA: TGTGCCAGCAGCTTACTGCGGGGCCGCACAGATACGCAGTATTTT. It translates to CASSLLRGRTDTQYF.

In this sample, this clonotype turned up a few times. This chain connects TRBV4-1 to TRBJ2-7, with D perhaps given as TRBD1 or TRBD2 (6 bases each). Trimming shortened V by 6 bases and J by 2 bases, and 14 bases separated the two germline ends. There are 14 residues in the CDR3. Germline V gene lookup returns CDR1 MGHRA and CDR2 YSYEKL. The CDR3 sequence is CASRRLGGPYEQYF. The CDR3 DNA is TGCGCCAGCAGACGACTAGGGGGACCCTACGAGCAGTACTTC.

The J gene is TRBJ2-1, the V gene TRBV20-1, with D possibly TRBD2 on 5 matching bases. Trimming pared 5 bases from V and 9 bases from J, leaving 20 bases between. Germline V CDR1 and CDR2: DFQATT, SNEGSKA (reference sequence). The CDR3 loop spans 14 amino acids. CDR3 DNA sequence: TGCAGTGCTGACCCGAGGCGCCTTGAGGGTGAGCAGTTCTTC. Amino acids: CSADPRRLEGEQFF.

For the CDR3, the DNA is TGTGCCAGCAGCTTTGGCTGGGGGCGCGTAGGCCAAGAGACCCAGTACTTC. Amino acid sequence: CASSFGWGRVGQETQYF. The gene calls are TRBV11-2 and TRBJ2-5, with D possibly matching TRBD1 (6 bases). The CDR3 sequence is 17 residues long. V dropped 3 bases and J dropped 1 base, with 18 bases sitting between them. Germline loops: CDR1 SGHAT, CDR2 FQNNGV.

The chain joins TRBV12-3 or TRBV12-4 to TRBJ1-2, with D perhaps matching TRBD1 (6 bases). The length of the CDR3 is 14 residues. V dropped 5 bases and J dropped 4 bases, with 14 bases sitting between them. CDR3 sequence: CASSGDTMSYGYTF. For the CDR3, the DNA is TGTGCCAGCAGTGGGGACACGATGTCCTATGGCTACACCTTC.

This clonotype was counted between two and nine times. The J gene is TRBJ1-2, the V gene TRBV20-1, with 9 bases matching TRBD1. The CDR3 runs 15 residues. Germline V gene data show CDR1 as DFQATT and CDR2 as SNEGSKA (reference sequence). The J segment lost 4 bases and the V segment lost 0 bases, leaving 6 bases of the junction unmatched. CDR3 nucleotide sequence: TGCAGTGCTAGAGAGACGGGACAGGGAATCTATGGCTACACCTTC. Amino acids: CSARETGQGIYGYTF.

CDR3: CASRARANTGELFF. The DNA for the CDR3 is TGTGCCAGCAGGGCCCGGGCCAACACCGGGGAGCTGTTTTTT. V usage is TRBV12-3 or TRBV12-4 and J usage is TRBJ2-2, with D uncertain. The germline V and J ends were trimmed by 6 bases and 2 bases, with 10 bases remaining between them. The CDR3 totals 14 residues.